One and the same sample provided the 11 T cell receptor beta chains below, sequenced in a study of control samples from healthy donors and cancer patients. Assay: immunoSEQ multiplex PCR; the TCRdb copy retains only in-frame clones and omits some. This sample has about 34,000 clones, with 86% found just once. Material for sequencing was PBMCs. These TCRs come from a woman in her forties with lung cancer.

The chain is built from TRBV20-1 and TRBJ2-7, with D tentatively TRBD1 or TRBD2 (6 bases each). This CDR3 is built from 13 residues. CDR1 and CDR2 from the germline V gene are DFQATT and SNEGSKA (reference sequence). V lost 3 bases, J lost 3 bases, and 12 bases lay in between. CDR3 DNA sequence: TGCAGTGCTAGTCTCCGGGGGCTCTACGAGCAGTACTTC. The encoded protein is CSASLRGLYEQYF.

V usage is TRBV14 and J usage is TRBJ2-3, with TRBD1 matching over 10 bases. V shed 3 bases, J shed 3 bases, and the junction held 6 bases outside the gene matches. CDR1 and CDR2 from the germline V gene are SGHDN and FVKESK. This CDR3 region has 16 residues. Here the CDR3 DNA reads TGTGCCAGCAGCCACCTTGGGACAGGGGAAACAGATACGCAGTATTTT. This codes for CASSHLGTGETDTQYF.

This rearrangement joins TRBV18 to TRBJ2-3; TRBD2 matches 14 bases. The CDR3 is 17 residues long. The germline V gene encodes CDR1 KGHSH and CDR2 LQKENI. J was trimmed by 5 bases and V by 3 bases; bases with no gene match: 7. The CDR3 reads CASSPRTGTSGGDTQYF. CDR3 bases: TGTGCCAGCTCACCCCGTACCGGGACTAGCGGGGGAGATACGCAGTATTTT.

The table lists this clone with a few counts. V gene TRBV2 combines with J gene TRBJ1-4; 9 nucleotides match TRBD1. CDR1 is SNHLY and CDR2 is FYNNEI in the germline V gene. This CDR3 spans 15 amino acids. Trimming at V came to 7 bases and at J to 8 bases, leaving 11 bases not matched to a gene. The CDR3 spells CASMDGGQGGEKLFF. DNA for the CDR3: TGTGCCAGCATGGACGGGGGACAGGGAGGCGAAAAACTGTTTTTT.

The DNA of the CDR3 is TGTGCCAGCAGCAAGGACGGATCCGCGAACACCGGGGAGCTGTTTTTT. Translating gives CASSKDGSANTGELFF. The chain employs TRBV11-3 and TRBJ2-2, with D unresolved. The CDR3 length is 16 residues. V was shortened by 5 bases and J by 0 bases, with 13 bases between the two germline ends. Looked up from germline, CDR1 is SGHNT and CDR2 is YENEEA.

In nucleotides, the CDR3 is TGTGCCAGCAGTTACAGCTATGGCTACACCTTC. Translating it yields CASSYSYGYTF. This chain connects TRBV28 to TRBJ1-2; no firm D call. V gave up 4 bases and J gave up 4 bases, with 4 bases separating them. Per the germline V gene, CDR1 is MDHEN and CDR2 is SYDVKM. CDR3 size: 11 residues.

The gene calls are TRBV12-3 or TRBV12-4 and TRBJ1-6, with a tentative D call TRBD1 (5 bases). V gave up 7 bases and J gave up 7 bases, with 11 bases separating them. CDR3 size: 13 residues. CDR3 bases: TGTGCCAGCACCCGGGACCTAAATTCACCCCTCCACTTT. Its translation: CASTRDLNSPLHF.

This clone was seen more than once but under ten times. The gene calls are TRBV30 and TRBJ1-4; TRBD1 matches 7 bases. V dropped 2 bases and J dropped 6; count of bases not matched to a gene: 9. The CDR3 contains 15 residues. The V gene's germline CDR1 is GTSNPN and CDR2 SVGIG (reference sequence). Written as DNA, the CDR3 is TGTGCCTGGAGTACCGGGGACAGAGACTATGAAAAACTGTTTTTT. This codes for CAWSTGDRDYEKLFF.

J is TRBJ2-7 and V is TRBV6-1, with D perhaps matching TRBD1 (5 bases). This CDR3 comprises 14 residues. The germline V gene has CDR1 MNHNS and CDR2 SASEGT. V gave up 0 bases and J gave up 0 bases, with 6 bases separating them. CDR3 loop: CASSEADSSYEQYF. CDR3 DNA: TGTGCCAGCAGTGAAGCAGACAGCTCCTACGAGCAGTACTTC.

The chain employs TRBV11-3 and TRBJ2-5, with 10 bases identical to TRBD1. Germline CDR1 and CDR2: SGHNT and YENEEA. V shed 3 bases and J 5 bases; nucleotides not matched to a gene: 6. The CDR3 extends over 15 amino acids. The CDR3 DNA is TGTGCCAGCAGCTTGGGACAGGGGATGTGGGAGACCCAGTACTTC. Its protein product is CASSLGQGMWETQYF.

The chain employs TRBV2 and TRBJ1-1; D is uncertain. V gave up 4 bases and J gave up 0 bases, with 9 bases separating them. Per germline, CDR1 SNHLY and CDR2 FYNNEI. CDR3 size: 14 residues. The CDR3 sequence is CASSVRTVNTEAFF. The CDR3 coding sequence is TGTGCCAGCAGTGTAAGGACGGTGAACACTGAAGCTTTCTTT. Based on the CDR3 plus reference TRBV2 and TRBJ1-1, the full variable domain is EPEVTQTPSHQVTQMGQEVILRCVPISNHLYFYWYRQILGQKVEFLVSFYNNEISEKSEIFDDQFSVERPDGSNFTLKIRSTKLEDSAMYFCASSVRTVNTEAFFGQGTRLTVV.